The 4 T cell receptor beta chains below were found in one sample sequenced in a study of human T cells and chemical hapten exposure. Total RNA was extracted from unfractionated whole blood. MiXCR, run by TCRdb on the 5' RACE reads, gives a single entry per CDR3 protein. The table lists more than 75,000 distinct CDR3 sequences, around 15% of them singletons. Every receptor here comes from a female donor in good health.

This sequence joins TRBV30 and TRBJ2-3; a possible D gene is TRBD1 (5 bases). Trimming cost V 1 base and J 10 bases, with 12 bases left between them. This CDR3 comprises 12 residues. Looked up from germline, CDR1 is GTSNPN and CDR2 is SVGIG (reference sequence). The CDR3 region is CAWSAGAPAQYF. The CDR3 DNA reads as TGTGCCTGGAGTGCTGGGGCACCCGCGCAGTATTTT.

V and J are TRBV20-1 and TRBJ1-2; the match to TRBD1 covers 8 bases. CDR3 length: 13 amino acids. Trimming removed 6 bases from V and 8 bases from J; junction bases left unmatched: 11. CDR1 DFQATT and CDR2 SNEGSKA come from the germline V gene (reference sequence). The CDR3 region has the DNA TGCAGTGCCCGAAGGGACAGGTCGCAAGGCTACACCTTC. Translation gives CSARRDRSQGYTF.

The V gene is TRBV20-1, the J gene TRBJ2-5, with D unresolved. Germline loops: CDR1 DFQATT, CDR2 SNEGSKA (reference sequence). Trimming stripped 5 bases from V and 0 bases from J, with 13 bases between. CDR3 length: 14 amino acids. The CDR3 sequence is CSAASTADQETQYF. The CDR3 DNA follows: TGCAGTGCTGCATCCACCGCAGACCAAGAGACCCAGTACTTC.

The chain joins TRBV10-3 to TRBJ1-1, with 11 bases fitting TRBD1. The CDR3 is made up of 12 amino acids. The J segment lost 5 bases and the V segment lost 8 bases, leaving 1 base of the junction unmatched. Germline loops: CDR1 ENHRY, CDR2 SYGVKD. CDR3 in amino acids: CAIGDRGTEAFF. The CDR3 nucleotides read TGTGCCATCGGGGACAGGGGGACTGAAGCTTTCTTT.